Below, 22 T cell receptor beta chains from the same sample are listed, as sequenced in a study of cytomegalovirus exposure and HLA in healthy donors. This table comes from immunoSEQ multiplex PCR, and its TCRdb copy is limited to in-frame clones, with some not included. This sample has around 300,000 clones; approximately 90% occur once, and the top ten carry about 0.9%. Sequences were obtained from PBMCs. The receptors here all came from a woman between 18 and 29 years old in good health and CMV-seronegative.

The chain joins TRBV6-5 to TRBJ2-3; D is possibly TRBD1 (6 bases). Trimming stripped 6 bases from V and 6 bases from J, with 16 bases between. The CDR3 length is 14 residues. Germline V gene lookup returns CDR1 MNHEY and CDR2 SVGAGI. DNA for the CDR3: TGTGCCAGCAGCCAATTCAGGGGCGCGGATACGCAGTATTTT. It encodes CASSQFRGADTQYF.

The chain recombines TRBV28 with TRBJ1-2, with D perhaps matching TRBD1 (5 bases). The CDR3 is made up of 14 amino acids. V lost 6 bases, J lost 0 bases, and 11 bases lay in between. Per the germline V gene, CDR1 is MDHEN and CDR2 is SYDVKM. The CDR3 reads CASRGTGANYGYTF. CDR3 coding DNA: TGTGCCAGCAGGGGTACGGGGGCTAACTATGGCTACACCTTC.

This chain uses TRBV7-2 with TRBJ2-4; the D is unclear. The CDR3 sequence is 13 residues long. Germline values: CDR1 SGHTA, CDR2 FQGNSA. V lost 0 bases, J lost 3 bases, and 3 bases lay in between. CDR3 nucleotide sequence: TGTGCCAGCAGCTTAGCCGTCAAAAACATTCAGTACTTC. It codes for CASSLAVKNIQYF.

J is TRBJ1-1 and V is TRBV28, with a tentative D call TRBD1 (5 bases). The CDR3 totals 16 residues. CDR1 and CDR2 (germline): MDHEN, SYDVKM. Trimming left V 2 bases short and J 0 bases short, with 13 bases between. In nucleotides, the CDR3 is TGTGCCAGCAGTTTAACCGACAGCAGAATGAACACTGAAGCTTTCTTT. It translates to CASSLTDSRMNTEAFF.

V is TRBV4-1 and J is TRBJ1-2; 7 nucleotides agree with TRBD1. J was trimmed by 0 bases and V by 6 bases; bases with no gene match: 10. The CDR3 is made up of 16 amino acids. Germline assignment: CDR1 MGHRA and CDR2 YSYEKL. The CDR3 DNA follows: TGCGCCAGCAGTCGCCAACCGGGACAGACTAACTATGGCTACACCTTC. Translated, it gives CASSRQPGQTNYGYTF.

This chain connects TRBV15 to TRBJ2-7, with 8 bases that match TRBD1. The CDR3 is made up of 15 amino acids. Trimming removed 0 bases from V and 6 bases from J; junction bases left unmatched: 7. Germline CDR1 and CDR2: LNHNV and YYDKDF (reference sequence). The CDR3 DNA reads TGTGCCACCAGCAGAGACCAGACAGGGGCCATCGAGCAGTACTTC. It translates to CATSRDQTGAIEQYF.

V is TRBV5-6 and J is TRBJ1-2; D is ambiguous. The CDR3 spans 14 residues. Germline loops: CDR1 SGHDT, CDR2 YYEEEE. V shed 2 bases and J shed 6 bases, with 14 bases lying between them. CDR3: CASSFGSWAHGYTF. DNA for the CDR3: TGTGCCAGCAGCTTTGGTTCGTGGGCCCATGGCTACACCTTC.

A few counts support this clone. The chain links TRBV2 to TRBJ2-3; TRBD2 matches at 10 bases. CDR1 is SNHLY, CDR2 FYNNEI, per germline. CDR3 length: 16 residues. V lost 4 bases and J lost 3; bases outside the gene matches: 7. The CDR3 region has the DNA TGTGCCAGCAGTGGAGGGCTAGCGGGAGTAACAGATACGCAGTATTTT. Protein: CASSGGLAGVTDTQYF.

The chain has TRBV25-1 and TRBJ2-1; 7 positions match TRBD2. The CDR3 has 16 amino acids. The germline V gene has CDR1 MGHDK and CDR2 SYGVNS. After removal of 2 bases from V and 4 bases from J, the junction contained 8 bases not matched to a gene. CDR3 loop: CASSERGLAAYNEQFF. The CDR3 bases are TGTGCCAGCAGTGAAAGGGGTCTAGCGGCGTACAATGAGCAGTTCTTC.

This chain joins TRBV4-1 and TRBJ2-5; 10 bases line up with TRBD2. Germline V gene lookup returns CDR1 MGHRA and CDR2 YSYEKL. V trimming: 4 bases; J trimming: 4 bases; junction bases outside the gene matches: 12. The CDR3 sequence is 17 residues long. The CDR3 nucleotides read TGCGCCAGCAGCCCCTGGACTAGCGGCCCCGAGAGAGAGACCCAGTACTTC. This translates into CASSPWTSGPERETQYF.

In this sample, this clone turned up once. The chain is built from TRBV19 and TRBJ2-1, with 7 bases matching TRBD1. The CDR3 runs 13 residues. Germline CDR1 and CDR2: LNHDA and SQIVND (reference sequence). J lost 4 bases, V lost 4 bases, and 1 base had no gene match. The CDR3 bases are TGTGCCAGTAGTACGGGACAGTACAATGAGCAGTTCTTC. Translating gives CASSTGQYNEQFF.

The CDR3 sequence is CSVVGGRSGNTIYF. As DNA, the CDR3 is TGCAGCGTTGTCGGGGGGCGATCTGGAAACACCATATATTTT. The J gene is TRBJ1-3, the V gene TRBV29-1; a weak D match, TRBD1 (6 bases). From germline, CDR1 is SQVTM and CDR2 ANQGSEA. This CDR3 is built from 14 residues. Trimming cost V 4 bases and J 1 base, with 11 bases left between them.

The CDR3 nucleotides read TGTGCCAGCAGCGTCCACCCCGAAGGCGGCTACGAGCAGTACTTC. Protein: CASSVHPEGGYEQYF. The chain has TRBV9 and TRBJ2-7, with D unclear. V dropped 2 bases and J dropped 3 bases, with 15 bases sitting between them. The CDR3 is made up of 15 amino acids. CDR1 and CDR2 from the germline V gene are SGDLS and YYNGEE.

This sequence joins TRBV6-5 and TRBJ2-5; the match to TRBD1 covers 9 bases. Unmatched junction bases numbered 11, after V lost 7 bases and J lost 5 bases. Germline values: CDR1 MNHEY, CDR2 SVGAGI. The length of the CDR3 is 15 residues. CDR3 sequence reads: CASTVTGGARETQYF. CDR3 DNA sequence: TGTGCCAGCACGGTAACAGGGGGCGCCCGGGAGACCCAGTACTTC.

The V and J genes are TRBV29-1 and TRBJ2-7, with TRBD2 matching 14 bases. The CDR3 is 16 amino acids. CDR1 is SQVTM, CDR2 ANQGSEA, per germline. Trimming cost V 5 bases and J 2 bases; bases outside gene matches: 8. The DNA of the CDR3 is TGCAGCGTTACCCTCCGACTAGCGGGAGGGCCCTACGAGCAGTACTTC. Protein sequence: CSVTLRLAGGPYEQYF.

The chain recombines TRBV6-1 with TRBJ1-1, with D perhaps matching TRBD1 (5 bases). The V end lost 4 bases, the J end lost 0 bases, and 9 bases lay between the germline ends. The CDR3 is made up of 14 amino acids. Germline V CDR1 and CDR2: MNHNS, SASEGT. In DNA form, the CDR3 reads TGTGCCAGCAGTGCGACAGTAATGAACACTGAAGCTTTCTTT. Translation: CASSATVMNTEAFF.

This CDR3 reads CASSSDLTSGAQYF. The CDR3 DNA sequence: TGTGCCAGCAGTTCCGATCTGACTAGCGGAGCTCAGTACTTC. This chain uses TRBV25-1 with TRBJ2-7; the match to TRBD2 covers 9 bases. This CDR3 spans 14 amino acids. In germline, CDR1 is MGHDK, CDR2 SYGVNS. Trimming at V came to 5 bases and at J to 10 bases, leaving 12 bases not matched to a gene.

The chain carries TRBV5-6 and TRBJ2-7, with a weak D call TRBD1 (6 bases). CDR3 length: 13 amino acids. Germline CDR1 SGHDT, CDR2 YYEEEE. V was trimmed by 1 base and J by 4 bases, leaving 9 bases between them. CDR3 protein: CASSLRTVYEQYF. CDR3 sequence (DNA): TGTGCCAGCAGCTTGAGGACAGTGTACGAGCAGTACTTC.

This clone was counted a single time. V gene TRBV5-1 combines with J gene TRBJ1-4; 8 nucleotides line up with TRBD1. The junction had 14 bases not matched to a gene; V was cut back by 5 bases and J by 2 bases. The CDR3 is made up of 18 amino acids. In germline, CDR1 is SGHRS, CDR2 YFSETQ. Written as DNA, the CDR3 is TGCGCCAGCAGATCCGGGACAGGAGTTTCGGCGACTAATGAAAAACTGTTTTTT. It specifies CASRSGTGVSATNEKLFF.

The rearrangement uses TRBV13 and TRBJ2-1, with TRBD2 matching over 7 bases. Per the germline V gene, CDR1 is PRHDT and CDR2 is FYEKMQ (reference sequence). This CDR3 is 16 amino acids long. Unmatched junction bases numbered 10, after V lost 5 bases and J lost 3 bases. CDR3 residues: CASSNTAGRDYNEQFF. The CDR3 nucleotides are TGTGCCAGCAGCAACACAGCGGGGAGGGACTACAATGAGCAGTTCTTC.

The chain uses TRBV5-1 and TRBJ1-2; the D gene is possibly TRBD1 (6 bases). V was shortened by 3 bases and J by 3 bases, with 12 bases between the two germline ends. This CDR3 comprises 14 residues. In germline, CDR1 is SGHRS, CDR2 YFSETQ. CDR3: CASSSHRVDYGYTF. The CDR3 nucleotides read TGCGCCAGCAGCTCCCACAGGGTCGACTATGGCTACACCTTC. The whole variable domain, filled in from reference TRBV5-1 and TRBJ1-2, reads KAGVTQTPRYLIKTRGQQVTLSCSPISGHRSVSWYQQTPGQGLQFLFEYFSETQRNKGNFPGRFSGRQFSNSRSEMNVSTLELGDSALYLCASSSHRVDYGYTFGSGTRLTVV.

This chain uses TRBV27 with TRBJ2-1; TRBD2 aligns across 11 bases. In germline, CDR1 is MNHEY, CDR2 SMNVEV (reference sequence). The V segment lost 8 bases and the J segment 5 bases; nucleotides outside the gene matches: 8. This CDR3 has 15 amino acids. The CDR3 reads CASSQGTSGNNEQFF. Here the CDR3 DNA reads TGTGCCAGCTCACAAGGGACTAGCGGAAACAATGAGCAGTTCTTC.